What follows describes a single TCR beta chain. Its matching antigen is unknown. This entry is derived from a study of CD8+ T cells in alopecia areata. The V gene's germline CDR1 is MDHEN and CDR2 SYDVKM. The V end lost 2 bases, the J end lost 6 bases, and 14 bases lay between the germline ends. The CDR3 covers 14 residues. General study results and limits: Compared with mice, patients displayed less clear TCR sharing, possibly for HLA-related reasons. Higher clonality than in normal scalp was seen in lesional scalp, especially alopecia totalis/universalis.

CD4+ cells from several patients were sorted into CD25+CD127- cells. Individuals with alopecia areata gave both lesional scalp punch biopsies and peripheral blood for collection. Reverse transcription of extracted RNA yielded cDNA, which provided the sequencing template. Method: immunoSEQ multiplex PCR; TCRdb's copy keeps in-frame clones and lacks some. The sample has over 14,000 clones; approximately 53% are singletons. What was sequenced was CD4+ Tregs sorted from blood. The TCR comes from a human donor with alopecia areata. The V call is TRBV28, the J call TRBJ2-7; D may be TRBD1 (5 bases). CDR3 DNA sequence: TGTGCCAGCAGTTTACAGACAGTCTACAGCGAGCAGTACTTC. This codes for CASSLQTVYSEQYF.